The 2 T cell receptor beta chains listed next were all sequenced from one sample in a study of prognosis after radiotherapy for stage I lung cancer. Genomic DNA provided the template from which TCR beta CDR3 was amplified by two-round multiplex PCR. Specific primers for each TRBV and TRBJ gene were what first-round PCR used. TCRdb called the multiplex PCR reads again in MiXCR, with one record for every CDR3 protein. The table has over 20,000 distinct CDR3 sequences, roughly 37% seen once. Here the sequenced sample was PBMCs, taken before or after stereotactic body radiation therapy (not recorded which). The receptors were sampled from a donor of 50 years or more with non-small cell lung cancer.

This clonotype has a count of ten or more. V usage is TRBV5-1 and J usage is TRBJ2-7, with D uncertain. The V gene lost 1 base and the J gene lost 1 base, with 9 bases spanning the gap. CDR1 and CDR2 from the germline V gene are SGHRS and YFSETQ. This CDR3 has 14 amino acids. DNA for the CDR3: TGCGCCAGCAGCTTGCCTAGTTCTTCCTACGAGCAGTACTTC. Protein sequence: CASSLPSSSYEQYF.

This clonotype was recorded many times. The chain combines TRBV12-3 or TRBV12-4 with TRBJ2-5, with D perhaps matching TRBD2 (6 bases). The germline V and J ends were trimmed by 0 bases and 2 bases, with 7 bases remaining between them. The CDR3 has 14 amino acids. In DNA form, the CDR3 reads TGTGCCAGCAGTTTAGCGGGAGGACAAGAGACCCAGTACTTC. This gives the protein CASSLAGGQETQYF.